Here is one T cell receptor beta chain with its context. The antigen is unknown. The sample comes from a study of shared clonotypes between healthy human individuals. Study background: A few men and a couple of women, aged 18 to 49, were donors. Each donor's CD4 naive and CD4 memory cells filled three plates apiece, CD8 naive two, and CD8 memory one.

V lost 0 bases and J 7 bases, leaving 8 bases between the germline ends. Germline V gene sequence: CDR1 SGHDT, CDR2 YYEEEE. The CDR3 runs 13 residues. CD45RO-negative CD8 cells positively selected for CCR7 made up the naive population, which excluded terminally differentiated effector memory CD45RA+ cells. Whole-study findings and limits: Naive CD4 clonotype sharing across four donors was about 5%.

TCRdb keeps only in-frame clones here, not all; method: immunoSEQ multiplex PCR. Here the sample spans 630,000 or so clones, roughly 98% being singletons. The source material was naive CD8+ T cells sorted from blood. This receptor was identified in a man between 25 and 39 years old in good health. The V call is TRBV5-6, the J call TRBJ2-1, with no clear D. The CDR3 region has the DNA TGTGCCAGCAGCTTGGGACGGAAAAATGAGCAGTTCTTC. Its translation is CASSLGRKNEQFF.